This T cell receptor (beta chain) was sequenced in a study of T cell responses to AZD1222 COVID-19 vaccine. Study-level background: Pooled in the analysis were second doses at about 4 or about 12 weeks.

From germline, CDR1 is LNHDA and CDR2 SQIVND (reference sequence). The CDR3 sequence is 15 residues long. Trimming at V came to 5 bases and at J to 1 base, leaving 3 bases not matched to a gene. TCRdb's table, derived via immunoSEQ multiplex PCR, lists solely in-frame clones and lacks some. The sample includes 96,000 or so clones, about nine tenths of them seen just once. Study-level results: Females outnumbered males among donors, who were mostly white British; clonal diversity was possibly underestimated.

In regard to this clone: The antigen is not known.

The sequence derives from an adult in good health. The material sequenced was peripheral blood, taken on day 0 of AZD1222 vaccination. V and J are TRBV19 and TRBJ2-1; the match to TRBD1 covers 9 bases. The CDR3 reads CASSVGQGSYNEQFF. DNA of the CDR3: TGTGCCAGTAGTGTCGGACAGGGGTCCTACAATGAGCAGTTCTTC.